Below are 30 T cell receptor beta chains sequenced from a single sample in a study of blood T cells in healthy people across ages (dated by TCRdb to the mid-2010s). Libraries were built with 5' RACE. Sequencing instrument: Illumina HiSeq 2500. A second PCR of roughly 7 to 11 cycles was run with a J-beta primer mix and a sample-barcoded 5' primer. TCRdb reanalyzed the raw reads on its own, using fastp at Q25 for trimming and MiXCR for clone calling, and kept in-frame beta chains. Each entry merges the rows of one CDR3 protein and shows their most common DNA and genes. A total of around 900,000 distinct CDR3 sequences appear in this sample, roughly 51% of them only once. The ten largest clones represent 20% to 25% of the sample. The sequencing input was blood. The receptor set was obtained from a woman aged 55-69 years in good health.

The V gene is TRBV7-2, the J gene TRBJ2-3, with D maybe TRBD2 (5 bases). Trimming pared 6 bases from V and 2 bases from J, leaving 9 bases between. Germline V CDR1 and CDR2: SGHTA, FQGNSA. This CDR3 is 13 amino acids long. The DNA of the CDR3 is TGTGCCAGCAGGGGCGGGCACACAGATACGCAGTATTTT. The encoded protein is CASRGGHTDTQYF. Full variable domain (missing parts from reference TRBV7-2 and TRBJ2-3): GAGVSQSPSNKVTEKGKDVELRCDPISGHTALYWYRQSLGQGLEFLIYFQGNSAPDKSGLPSDRFSAERTGGSVSTLTIQRTQQEDSAVYLCASRGGHTDTQYFGPGTRLTVL.

In this sample, this clonotype turned up many times. V usage is TRBV6-6 and J usage is TRBJ1-4, with D tentatively TRBD1 (5 bases). Germline CDR1 MNHNY, CDR2 SVGAGI (reference sequence). Trimming stripped 2 bases from V and 8 bases from J, with 15 bases between. The CDR3 runs 15 residues. The CDR3 reads CASSYGGWVEEKLFF. The CDR3 bases are TGTGCCAGCAGTTACGGGGGGTGGGTAGAAGAAAAACTGTTTTTT.

This clonotype showed up just once. The chain carries TRBV28 and TRBJ1-1; D unresolved. V was cut by 3 bases and J by 8 bases, with 7 bases left in between. Germline CDR1 reads MDHEN; CDR2 reads SYDVKM. This CDR3 spans 11 amino acids. CDR3 sequence reads: CASSFLLEAFF. The CDR3 DNA follows: TGTGCCAGCAGTTTTTTACTAGAAGCTTTCTTT. The whole variable domain, remainder taken from reference TRBV28 and TRBJ1-1, is DVKVTQSSRYLVKRTGEKVFLECVQDMDHENMFWYRQDPGLGLRLIYFSYDVKMKEKGDIPEGYSVSREKKERFSLILESASTNQTSMYLCASSFLLEAFFGQGTRLTVV.

The gene calls are TRBV12-3 or TRBV12-4 and TRBJ1-2, with 10 bases fitting TRBD1. This CDR3 spans 14 amino acids. The junction had 6 bases not matched to a gene; V was cut back by 5 bases and J by 6 bases. CDR3 amino acids: CASSPTGTGDGYTF. The CDR3 DNA reads as TGTGCCAGCAGTCCGACCGGGACAGGGGATGGCTACACCTTC.

This chain links TRBV6-5 with TRBJ2-4; no clear D gene. The CDR3 has 11 residues. CDR1 MNHEY and CDR2 SVGAGI come from the germline V gene. Trimming removed 7 bases at V and 15 bases at J, with 16 bases between. This CDR3 is CASTDGGRLYF. The CDR3 DNA is TGTGCCAGCACCGACGGCGGTCGCTTGTACTTC.

The chain employs TRBV12-3 or TRBV12-4 and TRBJ1-6; 8 bases match TRBD1. The J segment lost 11 bases and the V segment lost 6 bases, leaving 9 bases of the junction unmatched. The CDR3 loop spans 14 amino acids. For the CDR3, the DNA is TGTGCCAGCAGGGAACGGACAGGGCAACCACCCCTCCACTTT. It translates to CASRERTGQPPLHF.

The genes are TRBV12-3 or TRBV12-4 and TRBJ2-5; D not certain. Trimming left V 2 bases short and J 2 bases short, with 9 bases between. This CDR3 region has 14 residues. The CDR3 DNA is TGTGCCAGCAGTTTAACGGAATTGCAAGAGACCCAGTACTTC. The encoded protein is CASSLTELQETQYF.

This chain joins TRBV30 and TRBJ2-7; D is undetermined. This CDR3 contains 11 residues. Germline V lookup: CDR1 GTSNPN, CDR2 SVGIG (reference sequence). V lost 6 bases and J lost 2, with 8 bases in between. The CDR3 DNA sequence: TGTGCCTGCGGGTTTCCCTACGAGCAGTACTTC. This codes for CACGFPYEQYF.

This clonotype has just a few counts. The chain has TRBV29-1 and TRBJ2-7; TRBD2 is a possible D gene (6 bases). V shed 6 bases and J shed 4 bases, with 10 bases lying between them. Looked up from germline, CDR1 is SQVTM and CDR2 is ANQGSEA. The CDR3 has 11 amino acids. CDR3: CSVPGDYEQYF. The DNA of the CDR3 is TGCAGCGTACCGGGGGATTACGAGCAGTACTTC.

As regards this clonotype: Being one base from a much bigger clone, this may be a read error. This sequence joins TRBV7-9 and TRBJ2-7; D is unresolved. Germline V gene data show CDR1 as SEHNR and CDR2 as FQNEAQ (reference sequence). CDR3 length: 14 residues. This chain's CDR3 is CASSVASLVDEQYF. CDR3 nucleotide sequence: TGTGCCAGCAGCGTAGCAAGTCTAGTGGACGAGCAGTACTTC.

This clonotype turned up a few times. The V call is TRBV29-1, the J call TRBJ2-7, with unresolved D. V lost 4 bases, J lost 3 bases, and 10 bases lay in between. Germline loops: CDR1 SQVTM, CDR2 ANQGSEA. This CDR3 spans 12 amino acids. The CDR3 nucleotides read TGCAGCGTTGTTGGGGTCCGCTACGAGCAGTACTTC. Translated, it gives CSVVGVRYEQYF.

DNA for the CDR3: TGTGCCAGCAGTCAAATCCTAGCGGGGATGTCAGATACGCAGTATTTT. It yields the protein CASSQILAGMSDTQYF. The rearrangement uses TRBV27 and TRBJ2-3, with 9 bases lining up with TRBD2. The length of the CDR3 is 16 residues. Losses at the gene ends were 5 bases for V and 4 bases for J; bases not matched to a gene: 10. CDR1 and CDR2 (germline): MNHEY, SMNVEV (reference sequence).

The chain recombines TRBV15 with TRBJ2-2, with D unclear. Germline V gene lookup returns CDR1 LNHNV and CDR2 YYDKDF (reference sequence). The CDR3 contains 16 residues. Trimming removed 0 bases at V and 5 bases at J, with 13 bases between. CDR3 sequence reads: CATSREAHQATGELFF. DNA for the CDR3: TGTGCCACCAGCAGAGAGGCTCACCAGGCAACCGGGGAGCTGTTTTTT.

The rearrangement joins TRBV12-3 or TRBV12-4 to TRBJ2-4; 7 bases agree with TRBD1. The J call may be mistaken, given a closer DNA end match to TRBJ2-7. The CDR3 is made up of 13 amino acids. CDR3 loop: CASSVIQGNEQYF. The CDR3 nucleotides are TGTGCCAGCAGTGTAATACAGGGGAACGAGCAGTACTTC.

Worth noting for this clonotype: At one end, the junction sequence differs from germline, possibly due to a read error. This chain connects TRBV11-2 to TRBJ2-3, with TRBD1 as a possible D gene (5 bases). Per the germline V gene, CDR1 is SGHAT and CDR2 is FQNNGV. The CDR3 spans 14 residues. The CDR3 spells CASSLVRGAETQYF. DNA of the CDR3: TGTGCCAGCAGCTTAGTACGTGGGGCAGAGACGCAGTATTTT.

V and J are TRBV11-1 and TRBJ2-1; 8 bases agree with TRBD1. Germline V gene lookup returns CDR1 SGHAT and CDR2 FQDESV (reference sequence). This CDR3 region has 15 residues. Germline trimming cut 1 base from V and 7 bases from J; bases unmatched to any gene: 6. CDR3 loop: CASSLEGQGQNEQFF. Written as DNA, the CDR3 is TGTGCCAGCAGCTTAGAAGGACAGGGTCAAAATGAGCAGTTCTTC.

The rearrangement links TRBV10-3 to TRBJ2-5, with TRBD2 identical over 13 bases. There are 15 residues in the CDR3. Germline values: CDR1 ENHRY, CDR2 SYGVKD. Trimming at V came to 8 bases and at J to 3 bases, leaving 6 bases not matched to a gene. DNA for the CDR3: TGTGCCATCGCCATCGGACTAGCGGGAGAAGAGACCCAGTACTTC. Protein product: CAIAIGLAGEETQYF.

This clonotype appeared a few times. Written as DNA, the CDR3 is TGTGCCAGCAGTTACGGGATAGGACCTAAAGAGACCCAGTACTTC. It translates to CASSYGIGPKETQYF. This chain connects TRBV6-5 to TRBJ2-5; D ambiguous. Deletions cut 2 bases from V and 3 bases from J, with 13 bases between. This CDR3 has 15 residues. The germline V gene has CDR1 MNHEY and CDR2 SVGAGI.

In this sample, this clonotype turned up a few times. V usage is TRBV20-1 and J usage is TRBJ2-3; D uncertain. The CDR3 consists of 14 residues. Germline V gene lookup returns CDR1 DFQATT and CDR2 SNEGSKA (reference sequence). With 5 bases removed from V and 3 bases from J, the gap between germline ends came to 15 bases. CDR3 sequence (DNA): TGCAGTGCTCGTACTAAGCCCGGTACAGATACGCAGTATTTT. This encodes CSARTKPGTDTQYF.

In this sample, this clonotype turned up a few times. The chain combines TRBV12-3 or TRBV12-4 with TRBJ1-1; D gene ambiguous. V was trimmed by 5 bases and J by 6 bases, leaving 10 bases between them. This CDR3 is built from 12 residues. The CDR3 region has the DNA TGTGCCAGCAGTCCGGAGTACGCTGAAGCTTTCTTT. Protein: CASSPEYAEAFF.

In this sample, this clonotype turned up a few times. The chain carries TRBV29-1 and TRBJ2-4, with 7 positions matching TRBD2. CDR1 is SQVTM, CDR2 ANQGSEA, per germline. This CDR3 is 13 amino acids long. The ends lost 2 bases at V and 8 bases at J; junction bases unmatched: 6. The CDR3 nucleotides are TGCAGCGTTGAATGGGGGGGGTTGGACATTCAGTACTTC. Amino acids: CSVEWGGLDIQYF.

The DNA of the CDR3 is TGCGCCAGCAGCTTGGCCTCGGGACAGGGGGAAACTGGGGCCAACGTCCTGACTTTC. It translates to CASSLASGQGETGANVLTF. The V and J genes are TRBV5-1 and TRBJ2-6; 11 positions agree with TRBD1. Germline V CDR1 and CDR2: SGHRS, YFSETQ. V lost 0 bases and J lost 2; bases outside the gene matches: 7. The CDR3 runs 19 residues. The full variable domain, completed using reference TRBV5-1 and TRBJ2-6, is KAGVTQTPRYLIKTRGQQVTLSCSPISGHRSVSWYQQTPGQGLQFLFEYFSETQRNKGNFPGRFSGRQFSNSRSEMNVSTLELGDSALYLCASSLASGQGETGANVLTFGAGSRLTVL.

The chain recombines TRBV25-1 with TRBJ2-1; D call uncertain. Per germline, CDR1 MGHDK and CDR2 SYGVNS. The CDR3 contains 12 residues. Deletions cut 2 bases from V and 4 bases from J, with 3 bases between. The CDR3 region has the DNA TGTGCCAGCAGTGAACATTACAATGAGCAGTTCTTC. It is translated as CASSEHYNEQFF.

In the case of this clonotype: A clone one base away is much larger, so this may be a read error. V and J are TRBV12-3 or TRBV12-4 and TRBJ1-4; 7 bases fit TRBD1. V shed 5 bases, J shed 8 bases, and the junction held 11 bases outside the gene matches. The CDR3 has 15 residues. The CDR3 region is CASSQTGTAREKLFF. The CDR3 bases are TGTGCCAGCAGTCAAACAGGGACAGCGAGGGAAAAACTGTTTTTT.

The chain combines TRBV5-1 with TRBJ2-2, with 8 bases aligning to TRBD2. The J segment lost 4 bases and the V segment lost 5 bases, leaving 7 bases of the junction unmatched. The germline gives CDR1 SGHRS, CDR2 YFSETQ. The CDR3 covers 15 residues. The CDR3 spells CASRVQREFTGELFF. DNA for the CDR3: TGCGCCAGCAGGGTGCAGCGGGAGTTCACCGGGGAGCTGTTTTTT.

The V call is TRBV12-3 or TRBV12-4, the J call TRBJ2-3; 7 positions agree with TRBD2. This CDR3 has 16 amino acids. V was pared by 4 bases and J by 4 bases, with 11 bases of the junction left unmatched. The CDR3 DNA reads as TGTGCCAGCAGTTCCCCGGGGAGGGTGTGGGCAGATACGCAGTATTTT. This sequence encodes CASSSPGRVWADTQYF.

The rearrangement uses TRBV6-2 or TRBV6-3 and TRBJ2-3; D uncertain. Germline loops: CDR1 MNHEY, CDR2 SVGEGT. CDR3 length equals 13 residues. V dropped 6 bases and J dropped 2 bases, with 9 bases sitting between them. The CDR3 region is CASRRGHTDTQYF. The CDR3 nucleotides read TGTGCCAGCAGACGAGGCCACACAGATACGCAGTATTTT.

This clonotype was seen a few times. This sequence joins TRBV20-1 and TRBJ1-2; D is possibly TRBD1 (5 bases). V was pared by 6 bases and J by 4 bases, with 12 bases between. The CDR3 has 12 residues. Per germline, CDR1 DFQATT and CDR2 SNEGSKA (reference sequence). The CDR3 sequence: CSAQGAGYGYTF. CDR3 bases: TGCAGTGCCCAAGGGGCGGGCTATGGCTACACCTTC.

The J gene is TRBJ2-5, the V gene TRBV20-1, with D unclear. This CDR3 has 12 residues. Germline CDR1 reads DFQATT; CDR2 reads SNEGSKA (reference sequence). Between the trimmed V and J ends, which lost 3 bases and 7 bases, there was a span of 12 bases. The CDR3 protein is CSASQVSSTQYF. The DNA for the CDR3 is TGCAGTGCTAGTCAGGTGTCGTCGACCCAGTACTTC.

Regarding this clonotype: A read error is possible here, since a much larger clone lies one base away. V usage is TRBV20-1 and J usage is TRBJ2-6, with D perhaps TRBD2 (5 bases). Deletions cut 4 bases from V and 1 base from J, with 14 bases between. Germline loops: CDR1 DFQATT, CDR2 SNEGSKA (reference sequence). The CDR3 is made up of 16 amino acids. CDR3 sequence (DNA): TGCAGTGCTAAGCAGTACAGAGGGTCTGGGGCCAACGTCCTGACTTTC. This sequence encodes CSAKQYRGSGANVLTF.